This T cell receptor beta chain originates from a study of blood T cell repertoires in COVID-19. On the study more broadly: COVID-19 samples, acute and convalescent, were from the United States, Italy and Spain. T cells, B-cell-depleted T cells, or PBMCs supplied cDNA or gDNA.

The germline CDR1 and CDR2 sequences are SGHTA and FQGTGA. The CDR3 consists of 16 residues. The V end lost 4 bases, the J end lost 1 base, and 17 bases lay between the germline ends. In the original analysis: Scientists estimated how many nucleated cells there were by amplifying reference gene primers. Produced via immunoSEQ multiplex PCR; TCRdb's table is partial and in-frame only. Clonal size and the V and J genes are those of that table, whereas D and trimming came from the DNA. The sample consists of a few hundred thousand clones, about 81% of them appearing once. Those enrolled in Seattle joined during active infection and were followed longitudinally afterward.

The sequencing input was peripheral blood. This chain uses TRBV7-3 with TRBJ2-7; TRBD1 is a possible D gene (5 bases). This clonotype was sampled from a woman aged 80 or over with COVID-19, enrolled during active disease. The CDR3 bases are TGTGCCAGCAGCTCATATCAGACAGAGTGTTCCTACGAGCAGTACTTC. It encodes CASSSYQTECSYEQYF.